This T cell receptor (beta chain) was found in a study of human thymus T cells. Study observations and caveats: Thymic repertoires overlap heavily among unrelated individuals, related research has reported.

Sequencing used immunoSEQ multiplex PCR; TCRdb keeps in-frame clones, though not all of them. The sample has 70,000 to 75,000 clones; 95% are singletons. Resections obtained during corrective heart surgery supplied the thymus tissue. This CDR3 spans 15 amino acids. Losses at the gene ends were 4 bases for V and 5 bases for J; bases not matched to a gene: 8. Germline V gives CDR1 SNHLY, CDR2 FYNNEI. About this clone itself: Its antigen remains unknown.

The chain is built from TRBV2 and TRBJ1-5, with TRBD1 identical over 7 bases. Input material: thymus tissue. The TCR originated in a girl in the first two years of life with a congenital heart defect but otherwise immunologically healthy. The CDR3 sequence: CASSVGQGGDQPQHF. The DNA of the CDR3 is TGTGCCAGCAGTGTGGGCCAGGGGGGGGATCAGCCCCAGCATTTT.